What follows are 32 T cell receptor beta chains derived from one specimen sequenced in a study of T cells expressing NK-cell markers. TCRdb reprocessed the 5' RACE reads and keeps a single row for each CDR3 protein, giving no DNA. The sample has 350,000 to 450,000 distinct CDR3 sequences, and its top ten clones hold about 5.2%. Sample: blood T cells: a sorted CD56 or NKG2C T cell subset, CD4+ or CD8+ T cells, or bulk PBMC T cells (not recorded which). The receptors come from a man aged 18 to 70 in good health.

This sequence joins TRBV6-4 and TRBJ2-7; the TCRdb call, TRBD2, lacks DNA for checking. Germline V gene lookup returns CDR1 MRHNA and CDR2 SNTAGT. The CDR3 has 16 amino acids. CDR3 sequence reads: CASSARVGTSSSEQYF.

The rearrangement joins TRBV12-3 or TRBV12-4 to TRBJ2-1; TCRdb names TRBD1, which stays unverified in the absence of DNA. This CDR3 is built from 15 residues. CDR3 sequence: CASSWGQGARNEQFF.

The chain employs TRBV5-1 and TRBJ1-6; TCRdb's D call, TRBD1, is unchecked because there is no DNA. CDR1 is SGHRS, CDR2 YFSETQ, per germline. This CDR3 is built from 16 residues. The CDR3 loop is CASSHSTGQGSSPLHF.

The CDR3: CASSIPSGGSHEQFF. The V gene is TRBV28, the J gene TRBJ2-1; TCRdb indicates TRBD2, and absent DNA this call remains unverified. Germline CDR1 and CDR2: MDHEN and SYDVKM. The CDR3 loop spans 15 amino acids.

This chain links TRBV20-1 with TRBJ2-5; TCRdb picks TRBD1, but there is no DNA to check that call. CDR1 and CDR2 (germline): DFQATT, SNEGSKA (reference sequence). The CDR3 contains 17 residues. This chain's CDR3 is CSARGIRDSRTQETQYF.

The CDR3 loop reads CASSLGNRQAGNTIYF. The rearrangement links TRBV12-3 or TRBV12-4 to TRBJ1-3; checking the TCRdb D call of TRBD1 is not possible without DNA. This CDR3 is 16 amino acids long.

The chain has TRBV6-1 and TRBJ1-1; TCRdb reports TRBD1, a call that lacks DNA to check it against. Germline CDR1 is MNHNS and CDR2 is SASEGT. The CDR3 is 14 amino acids. CDR3 sequence: CASSPRQGGGEAFF.

The genes are TRBV4-1 and TRBJ2-1; TCRdb returns TRBD2, unconfirmable since there is no DNA. There are 16 residues in the CDR3. Germline CDR1 and CDR2: MGHRA and YSYEKL. The CDR3 spells CASSQGDGGALNEQFF.

The chain employs TRBV5-5 and TRBJ2-7. This CDR3 is 16 amino acids long. In germline, CDR1 is SGHKS, CDR2 YYEKEE (reference sequence). The CDR3 spells CASSLLSLRGTYEQYF. Based on the CDR3 plus reference TRBV5-5 and TRBJ2-7, the full variable domain is DAGVTQSPTHLIKTRGQQVTLRCSPISGHKSVSWYQQVLGQGPQFIFQYYEKEERGRGNFPDRFSARQFPNYSSELNVNALLLGDSALYLCASSLLSLRGTYEQYFGPGTRLTVT.

The rearrangement joins TRBV5-8 to TRBJ1-2. This CDR3 contains 15 residues. Germline CDR1 SGHTS, CDR2 YDEGEE. The CDR3 region is CASSFLQGGPYGYTF.

The rearrangement uses TRBV18 and TRBJ1-6; no DNA is available, so the TRBD1 call from TCRdb remains unchecked. Germline V gene sequence: CDR1 KGHSH, CDR2 LQKENI. The CDR3 consists of 14 residues. The CDR3 sequence is CASSPTGNNSPLHF.

The V gene is TRBV12-3 or TRBV12-4, the J gene TRBJ1-4; TCRdb lists TRBD1, though no DNA is available to test this call. The CDR3 has 15 amino acids. CDR3 residues: CASSARTGSDEKLFF.

The V gene is TRBV6-1, the J gene TRBJ2-1; TCRdb outputs TRBD1, but without DNA this stays unchecked. Germline lookup yields CDR1 MNHNS and CDR2 SASEGT. The CDR3 is 14 amino acids. CDR3 protein: CASRGEDSLNEQFF.

This chain uses TRBV6-1 with TRBJ2-3; the D call of TRBD1 rests on TCRdb alone, since no DNA is present to check it. The CDR3 has 16 amino acids. The germline V gene encodes CDR1 MNHNS and CDR2 SASEGT. The CDR3 loop is CASSGEQGASPDTQYF.

The chain combines TRBV9 with TRBJ2-7. The CDR3 sequence is 15 residues long. CDR1 is SGDLS, CDR2 YYNGEE, per germline. This CDR3 reads CASSVGPTKTYEQYF.

CDR3 in amino acids: CASRPTGVGTHYF. The chain combines TRBV27 with TRBJ2-5; checking the TCRdb D call of TRBD1 is not possible without DNA. The CDR3 spans 13 residues. CDR1 and CDR2 from the germline V gene are MNHEY and SMNVEV (reference sequence).

The CDR3 here is CASSDLQGSETQYF. The chain is built from TRBV2 and TRBJ2-5; TCRdb's D gene call, TRBD1, goes unchecked for lack of DNA. The CDR3 runs to 14 residues. Germline V CDR1 and CDR2: SNHLY, FYNNEI. The full variable domain, rest sourced from reference TRBV2 and TRBJ2-5, is EPEVTQTPSHQVTQMGQEVILRCVPISNHLYFYWYRQILGQKVEFLVSFYNNEISEKSEIFDDQFSVERPDGSNFTLKIRSTKLEDSAMYFCASSDLQGSETQYFGPGTRLLVL.

CDR3 sequence: CASSQTGGLFGTQYF. The chain joins TRBV3-1 to TRBJ2-5; TCRdb's D call of TRBD1 is untestable without DNA. CDR1 and CDR2 from the germline V gene are LGHDT and YNNKEL (reference sequence). CDR3 length: 15 amino acids.

The chain uses TRBV5-1 and TRBJ2-1; TCRdb picks TRBD2, but there is no DNA to check that call. Germline values: CDR1 SGHRS, CDR2 YFSETQ. CDR3 size: 16 residues. CDR3 sequence: CASSFKTSGGYNEQFF.

V usage is TRBV2 and J usage is TRBJ1-6; TCRdb lists TRBD1, though no DNA is available to test this call. The CDR3 runs to 17 residues. CDR1 is SNHLY and CDR2 is FYNNEI in the germline V gene. The CDR3 loop reads CASRVTGWGLGNSPLHF.

The V gene is TRBV27, the J gene TRBJ1-2. The CDR3 is 14 residues long. The germline V gene encodes CDR1 MNHEY and CDR2 SMNVEV (reference sequence). CDR3 region: CASSFRPFLYGYTF.

The V gene is TRBV7-8, the J gene TRBJ2-7; with no DNA, the TCRdb D assignment of TRBD1 cannot be verified. The CDR3 contains 15 residues. In germline, CDR1 is SGHVS, CDR2 FQNEAQ. Here the CDR3 reads CASSSPGGLSNEQYF.

This chain uses TRBV28 with TRBJ2-2; there is no DNA to check the TCRdb D call of TRBD1. CDR1 is MDHEN and CDR2 is SYDVKM in the germline V gene. This CDR3 comprises 15 residues. The CDR3 here is CASSPPRPFTGELFF.

The V call is TRBV6-1, the J call TRBJ2-5; TCRdb outputs TRBD2, but without DNA this stays unchecked. The CDR3 covers 15 residues. Germline CDR1 MNHNS, CDR2 SASEGT. CDR3 loop: CASSLTGTRTETQYF.

The CDR3: CASSSSGQGPYGYTF. V and J are TRBV6-5 and TRBJ1-2; TCRdb reports TRBD1, a call that lacks DNA to check it against. Germline V gene sequence: CDR1 MNHEY, CDR2 SVGAGI. This CDR3 is built from 15 residues.

The chain couples TRBV30 to TRBJ2-5. The germline V gene encodes CDR1 GTSNPN and CDR2 SVGIG (reference sequence). The CDR3 loop spans 13 amino acids. CDR3 protein: CAWSVTHQETQYF.

The rearrangement joins TRBV28 to TRBJ2-2; TCRdb selects TRBD1, and the lack of DNA leaves this call unchecked. This CDR3 comprises 16 residues. Germline loops: CDR1 MDHEN, CDR2 SYDVKM. The CDR3 spells CASRLPGLANTGELFF.

The chain uses TRBV28 and TRBJ2-3; no DNA is available, so the TRBD2 call from TCRdb remains unchecked. Germline lookup yields CDR1 MDHEN and CDR2 SYDVKM. The CDR3 spans 15 residues. This CDR3 is CASSSSGGYTDTQYF.

The CDR3 region is CSATAGGYTEAFF. The genes are TRBV20-1 and TRBJ1-1; TCRdb selects TRBD1, and the lack of DNA leaves this call unchecked. This CDR3 has 13 residues. The germline CDR1 and CDR2 sequences are DFQATT and SNEGSKA (reference sequence).

J is TRBJ2-3 and V is TRBV19; TCRdb gives TRBD1 as the D gene, but with no DNA this cannot be confirmed. Germline assignment: CDR1 LNHDA and CDR2 SQIVND (reference sequence). The CDR3 contains 15 residues. CDR3 region: CASSTGLGATDTQYF. Full variable domain (missing parts from reference TRBV19 and TRBJ2-3): DGGITQSPKYLFRKEGQNVTLSCEQNLNHDAMYWYRQDPGQGLRLIYYSQIVNDFQKGDIAEGYSVSREKKESFPLTVTSAQKNPTAFYLCASSTGLGATDTQYFGPGTRLTVL.

This sequence joins TRBV21-1 and TRBJ2-2. TRBV21-1 is a pseudogene segment. The CDR3 has 13 amino acids. The CDR3 is CASSSGDTGELFF.

The chain joins TRBV7-9 to TRBJ1-5; TCRdb returns TRBD1, unconfirmable since there is no DNA. This CDR3 comprises 16 residues. Per germline, CDR1 SEHNR and CDR2 FQNEAQ (reference sequence). CDR3 amino acids: CASSLTRDSINQPQHF.